The source of this T cell receptor beta chain is a study of blood T cell repertoires in COVID-19. The CDR3 consists of 15 residues. V dropped 1 base and J dropped 5 bases, with 14 bases sitting between them. Germline CDR1 and CDR2: SGHAT and FQDESV (reference sequence). Clones were read by immunoSEQ multiplex PCR, and TCRdb kept only the in-frame ones, dropping some. Among 280,000 or so clones listed, 87% were seen once. This TCR came from a woman between 35 and 50 years old who had recovered from COVID-19. The chain couples TRBV11-1 to TRBJ2-5; tentative D call: TRBD1 (6 bases). Sequencing used PBMCs or T cells enriched from blood (not recorded which). CDR3 in DNA: TGTGCCAGCAGCTTAGACGGACAGAGGAGGGAGACCCAGTACTTC. Its translation is CASSLDGQRRETQYF.